Presented here are 20 T cell receptor beta chains from one specimen sequenced in a study of blood T cell repertoires in COVID-19. Sequenced by immunoSEQ multiplex PCR; TCRdb stores in-frame clones only, minus some. The sample contains 250,000 to 350,000 clones, around 88% of which appear only once. The sequenced sample was peripheral blood. The source of these receptors is a woman aged 45-65 years with acute or convalescent COVID-19.

The chain couples TRBV9 to TRBJ1-6; possible D gene TRBD1, 6 bases. Deletions cut 0 bases from V and 9 bases from J, with 13 bases between. The germline V gene encodes CDR1 SGDLS and CDR2 YYNGEE. The CDR3 spans 15 residues. The CDR3 loop is CASSVAGQSFSPLHF. CDR3 nucleotide sequence: TGTGCCAGCAGCGTAGCCGGACAGAGCTTTTCACCCCTCCACTTT.

The chain couples TRBV3-1 (or the pseudogene TRBV3-2) to TRBJ1-1; 7 bases are a match to TRBD1. The CDR3 is 13 residues long. Per the germline V gene, CDR1 is LGHDT and CDR2 is YNNKEL (reference sequence). V was pared by 6 bases and J by 4 bases, with 5 bases of the junction left unmatched. The CDR3 here is CASRTGSATEAFF. CDR3 coding DNA: TGTGCCAGCAGGACAGGGTCGGCCACTGAAGCTTTCTTT.

V is TRBV2 and J is TRBJ2-2; a possible D gene is TRBD2 (5 bases). This CDR3 is built from 15 residues. Per germline, CDR1 SNHLY and CDR2 FYNNEI. V was cut by 8 bases and J by 0 bases, with 13 bases left in between. The chain's CDR3 is CASLRETSNTGELFF. The CDR3 bases are TGTGCCAGCTTGAGGGAAACTTCGAACACCGGGGAGCTGTTTTTT.

The CDR3 DNA reads as TGCGCCAGCAGCCCGGGACTAGCGGGGGGCAATGAGCAGTTCTTC. It encodes CASSPGLAGGNEQFF. V usage is TRBV4-1 and J usage is TRBJ2-1; 15 nucleotides match TRBD2. V lost 4 bases, J lost 6 bases, and 1 base stayed unmatched. The CDR3 spans 15 residues. Germline V gene data show CDR1 as MGHRA and CDR2 as YSYEKL.

The chain combines TRBV25-1 with TRBJ1-2, with TRBD1 as a possible D gene (5 bases). Germline-derived CDR1 and CDR2 are MGHDK and SYGVNS. V shed 3 bases and J shed 6 bases, with 11 bases lying between them. This CDR3 spans 13 amino acids. CDR3: CASSDREVNGYTF. The CDR3 DNA reads TGTGCCAGCAGTGACAGGGAGGTGAATGGCTACACCTTC.

V gene TRBV6-6 combines with J gene TRBJ1-1, with D perhaps matching TRBD1 (5 bases). This CDR3 comprises 18 residues. Germline V lookup: CDR1 MNHNY, CDR2 SVGAGI (reference sequence). Trimming shortened V by 5 bases and J by 3 bases, and 25 bases separated the two germline ends. This CDR3 reads CASSPQLGGSLRDTEAFF. As DNA, the CDR3 is TGTGCCAGCAGTCCTCAGCTCGGGGGATCCTTAAGAGACACTGAAGCTTTCTTT.

The chain uses TRBV5-6 and TRBJ2-3; D is perhaps TRBD2 (6 bases). V was pared by 4 bases and J by 4 bases, with 16 bases between. The CDR3 contains 15 residues. CDR1 SGHDT and CDR2 YYEEEE come from the germline V gene. The CDR3 sequence: CASSQGLLRADTQYF. The CDR3 nucleotides read TGTGCCAGCAGCCAGGGACTCCTTAGGGCAGATACGCAGTATTTT.

The chain is built from TRBV28 and TRBJ2-7, with a tentative D call TRBD1 (6 bases). Germline values: CDR1 MDHEN, CDR2 SYDVKM. V was cut by 2 bases and J by 7 bases, with 12 bases left in between. The CDR3 consists of 13 residues. The CDR3, as DNA: TGTGCCAGCAGTTTACCTACAGGGCGGGAGCAGTACTTC. Translating it yields CASSLPTGREQYF.

V gene TRBV2 combines with J gene TRBJ2-7; TRBD2 matches 11 bases. Germline V gene sequence: CDR1 SNHLY, CDR2 FYNNEI. The ends lost 11 bases at V and 3 bases at J; junction bases unmatched: 6. The CDR3 contains 13 residues. The CDR3 DNA is TGTGCCGAAGGGACTAGCGGAGGCTACGAGCAGTACTTC. The encoded protein is CAEGTSGGYEQYF.

CDR3 residues: CASGLVGRENTGELFF. The CDR3 DNA is TGTGCTAGTGGTTTGGTGGGCCGAGAAAACACCGGGGAGCTGTTTTTT. The rearrangement joins TRBV12-5 to TRBJ2-2; D gene unclear. CDR1 and CDR2 from the germline V gene are LGHNT and FRNRAP. This CDR3 is built from 16 residues. Trimming took off 0 bases at V and 2 bases at J, with 10 bases between the two ends.

This chain joins TRBV10-3 and TRBJ2-5; 10 bases match TRBD1. CDR1 is ENHRY, CDR2 SYGVKD, per germline. The CDR3 covers 13 residues. Unmatched junction bases numbered 3, after V lost 6 bases and J lost 5 bases. CDR3 region: CAIRDRGIETQYF. CDR3 sequence (DNA): TGTGCCATCAGGGACAGGGGGATCGAGACCCAGTACTTC.

The CDR3 loop reads CASSQGQGGAIQYF. DNA of the CDR3: TGCGCCAGCAGCCAGGGACAGGGAGGGGCCATTCAGTACTTC. The V gene is TRBV5-1, the J gene TRBJ2-4; TRBD1 agrees at 9 bases. The germline gives CDR1 SGHRS, CDR2 YFSETQ. The CDR3 length is 14 residues. The ends lost 4 bases at V and 9 bases at J; junction bases unmatched: 8.

This clone occurred a few times. This chain links TRBV7-9 with TRBJ2-2, with a possible D match to TRBD2 (6 bases). The germline gives CDR1 SEHNR, CDR2 FQNEAQ (reference sequence). The ends were cut back, 0 bases at V and 2 bases at J, with 7 bases in the middle. There are 15 residues in the CDR3. In nucleotides, the CDR3 is TGTGCCAGCAGCTTAGCGGGACTTAACACCGGGGAGCTGTTTTTT. Amino acid sequence: CASSLAGLNTGELFF. Looking up the rest from reference TRBV7-9 and TRBJ2-2 gives the full variable domain: DTGVSQNPRHKITKRGQNVTFRCDPISEHNRLYWYRQTLGQGPEFLTYFQNEAQLEKSRLLSDRFSAERPKGSFSTLEIQRTEQGDSAMYLCASSLAGLNTGELFFGEGSRLTVL.

This clone showed up many times. This chain connects TRBV4-1 to TRBJ1-1, with a tentative D call TRBD1 (6 bases). The germline V gene encodes CDR1 MGHRA and CDR2 YSYEKL. The CDR3 has 14 residues. Trimming cost V 5 bases and J 0 bases, with 10 bases left between them. Here the CDR3 DNA reads TGCGCCAGCAGCGGCCGGACAGTGAACACTGAAGCTTTCTTT. Its protein is CASSGRTVNTEAFF.

The rearrangement uses TRBV30 and TRBJ1-4; D perhaps matches TRBD1 (5 bases). Germline-derived CDR1 and CDR2 are GTSNPN and SVGIG (reference sequence). The CDR3 loop spans 14 amino acids. Trimming left V 3 bases short and J 8 bases short, with 16 bases between. The CDR3 nucleotides are TGTGCCTGGAGCCCCGCAGGGATAAGGGAAAAACTGTTTTTT. It encodes CAWSPAGIREKLFF.

V and J are TRBV29-1 and TRBJ2-5; tentatively, D is TRBD1 (6 bases). The V and J ends lost 7 bases and 4 bases respectively, with 13 bases between them. The CDR3 has 12 residues. Germline loops: CDR1 SQVTM, CDR2 ANQGSEA. The CDR3 region is CSAVQGGETQYF. CDR3 DNA sequence: TGCAGCGCAGTACAGGGCGGAGAGACCCAGTACTTC.

This clone was counted only a few times. The rearrangement links TRBV9 to TRBJ2-1; no reliable D call. CDR1 is SGDLS and CDR2 is YYNGEE in the germline V gene. This CDR3 contains 9 residues. Deletions cut 2 bases from V and 14 bases from J, with 5 bases between. The CDR3 loop reads CASSVRKFF. CDR3 nucleotide sequence: TGTGCCAGCAGCGTGAGAAAGTTCTTC.

This chain uses TRBV7-9 with TRBJ1-2; D remains ambiguous. V lost 1 base and J lost 10, with 7 bases in between. The CDR3 covers 11 residues. Per germline, CDR1 SEHNR and CDR2 FQNEAQ (reference sequence). The CDR3 loop is CASSLVMAYTF. The CDR3 DNA is TGTGCCAGCAGCTTAGTTATGGCCTACACCTTC.

This rearrangement joins TRBV6-5 to TRBJ2-7; TRBD2 matches at 12 bases. The CDR3 totals 15 residues. The germline CDR1 and CDR2 sequences are MNHEY and SVGAGI. J was trimmed by 6 bases and V by 2 bases; bases with no gene match: 5. The DNA of the CDR3 is TGTGCCAGCAGTTACGCTAGCGGGGGGGTACCCGAGCAGTACGTC. This encodes CASSYASGGVPEQYV.

This clone was found once. This chain uses TRBV24-1 with TRBJ1-1; 7 nucleotides align to TRBD1. Germline V CDR1 and CDR2: KGHDR, SFDVKD. The CDR3 covers 15 residues. V lost 3 bases, J lost 1 base, and 4 bases stayed unmatched. The CDR3 DNA reads as TGTGCCACCAGTGATCCCCGACAGGGGAACACTGAAGCTTTCTTT. Its protein product is CATSDPRQGNTEAFF.